This TCR beta chain is drawn from a study of cytomegalovirus exposure and HLA in healthy donors. Study summary: The study placed around 80% of its 398 genotyped donors in the Caucasian-associated ancestry cluster.

The study ran its PCR with 60 Vbeta and 13 Jbeta primers. Sequencing used immunoSEQ multiplex PCR; TCRdb keeps in-frame clones, though not all of them. The table lists approximately 100,000 clones, roughly three fifths of them singletons. A note on this clone: Its antigen remains unidentified.

The CDR3 length is 17 residues. V was clipped by 4 bases and J by 5 bases; unmatched bases: 8. Germline CDR1 reads SGHNT; CDR2 reads YYREEE (reference sequence). Study-level results: Indistinguishable V segments, including TRBV6-2 and TRBV6-3, were excluded. Later analysis placed DRB1 highest and HLA-C lowest in TCR association rates, which differed by HLA locus.

The V call is TRBV5-4, the J call TRBJ2-5, with TRBD2 identical over 16 bases. The TCR sequence derives from a man in his thirties or forties in good health and CMV-seropositive. Sample: PBMCs. CDR3 nucleotide sequence: TGTGCCAGCAGCCAGGGGACTAGCGGGGGGGACAGGGAGACCCAGTACTTC. Its protein is CASSQGTSGGDRETQYF.